This paragraph covers one TCR beta chain sequence. The target antigen is unknown. Single cDNA molecules in the library carried unique molecular identifiers attached during preparation. How the authors handled the data: Per sample, the median was roughly 96,000 TCRs, with values from roughly 25,000 to 750,000. Each CDR3 protein gets one entry after TCRdb re-called the RACE reads with MiXCR. TCRdb, not the authors, supplied the V and J calls. The data contain approximately 110,000 distinct CDR3 sequences, 30% to 35% of them singletons. Time point noted: patch test 3, about 24 weeks after DPC sensitization. Indicated treatment: therapeutic diphenylcyclopropenone sensitization with weekly scalp DPC. The data belong to a study of human T cells and chemical hapten exposure. Study information: There were per-sample TCR yield variations, arising mainly from small pooled library volume differences. Study conclusions and caveats: Alopecia in the donors means their immune response may deviate from healthy people's.

The germline V gene encodes CDR1 MDHEN and CDR2 SYDVKM. With 3 bases removed from V and 5 bases from J, the gap between germline ends came to 14 bases. The CDR3 extends over 14 amino acids. The sequence came from a man between 40 and 49 years old with alopecia areata. Some clones in this sample may be carry-over from other donors' samples. Sequenced material: whole blood, taken in connection with sensitization to the hapten diphenylcyclopropenone (DPC). The gene calls are TRBV28 and TRBJ2-7; D possibly corresponds to TRBD2 (5 bases). CDR3 protein: CASSLRARLHEQYF. The CDR3, as DNA: TGTGCCAGCAGTTTGCGGGCTCGACTCCACGAGCAGTACTTC. The complete variable domain, with remaining parts taken from reference TRBV28 and TRBJ2-7, reads DVKVTQSSRYLVKRTGEKVFLECVQDMDHENMFWYRQDPGLGLRLIYFSYDVKMKEKGDIPEGYSVSREKKERFSLILESASTNQTSMYLCASSLRARLHEQYFGPGTRLTVT.